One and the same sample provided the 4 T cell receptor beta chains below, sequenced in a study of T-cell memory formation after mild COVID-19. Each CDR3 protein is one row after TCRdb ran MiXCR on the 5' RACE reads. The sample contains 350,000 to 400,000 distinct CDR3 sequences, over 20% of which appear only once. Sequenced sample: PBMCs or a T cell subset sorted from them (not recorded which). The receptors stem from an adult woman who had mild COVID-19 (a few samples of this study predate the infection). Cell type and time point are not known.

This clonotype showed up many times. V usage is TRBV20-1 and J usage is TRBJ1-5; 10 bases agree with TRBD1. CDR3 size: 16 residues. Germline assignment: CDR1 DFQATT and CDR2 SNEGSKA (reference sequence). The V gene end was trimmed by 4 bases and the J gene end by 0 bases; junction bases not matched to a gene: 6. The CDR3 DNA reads TGCAGTGCTATGGACAGGGGGACTTATAGCAATCAGCCCCAGCATTTT. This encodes CSAMDRGTYSNQPQHF.

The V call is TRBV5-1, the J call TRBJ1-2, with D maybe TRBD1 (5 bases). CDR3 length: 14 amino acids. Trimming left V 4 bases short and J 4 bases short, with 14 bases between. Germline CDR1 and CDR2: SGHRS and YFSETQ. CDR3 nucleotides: TGCGCCAGCAGCAGGGGCGACAGCAGCTATGGCTACACCTTC. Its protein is CASSRGDSSYGYTF.

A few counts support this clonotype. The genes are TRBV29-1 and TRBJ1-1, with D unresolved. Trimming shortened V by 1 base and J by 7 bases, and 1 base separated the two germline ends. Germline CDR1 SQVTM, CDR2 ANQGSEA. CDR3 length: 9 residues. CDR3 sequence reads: CSVEVEAFF. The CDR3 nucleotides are TGCAGCGTTGAAGTTGAAGCTTTCTTT.

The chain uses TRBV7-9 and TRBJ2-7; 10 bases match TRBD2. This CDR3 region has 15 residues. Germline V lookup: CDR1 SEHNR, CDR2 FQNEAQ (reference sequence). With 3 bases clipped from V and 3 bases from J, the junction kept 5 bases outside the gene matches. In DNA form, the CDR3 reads TGTGCCAGCAGCTTTGCTAGCGGGGGACACTACGAGCAGTACTTC. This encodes CASSFASGGHYEQYF.